This T cell receptor (beta chain) was sequenced in a study of blood T cell repertoires in COVID-19. Across the study: The United States, Italy and Spain supplied acute and convalescent COVID-19 samples.

V lost 5 bases, J lost 6 bases, and 9 bases stayed unmatched. Germline assignment: CDR1 SGHRS and CDR2 YFSETQ. The CDR3 contains 14 residues. This table comes from immunoSEQ multiplex PCR, and its TCRdb copy is limited to in-frame clones, with some not included. The sample holds fewer than 85,000 clones, under 80% seen once. The source material was peripheral blood. V usage is TRBV5-1 and J usage is TRBJ2-7; 9 bases are a match to TRBD1. This TCR was recovered from a woman aged 80 or over with active or convalescent COVID-19. The CDR3 DNA reads TGCGCCAGCAGGGAGGGACAGGGTTTTGGCGAGCAGTACTTC. It encodes CASREGQGFGEQYF. The full variable domain, in which reference TRBV5-1 and TRBJ2-7 provide the parts outside the CDR3, is KAGVTQTPRYLIKTRGQQVTLSCSPISGHRSVSWYQQTPGQGLQFLFEYFSETQRNKGNFPGRFSGRQFSNSRSEMNVSTLELGDSALYLCASREGQGFGEQYFGPGTRLTVT.